The clone carrying this T cell receptor (beta chain) appeared many times. Its target is not known. This sample stems from a study of neurological immune-mediated disorders. Whole-study results and caveats: HTLV-1-associated myelopathy ranked highest for TCR clonal expansion and multiple sclerosis lowest, beneath healthy controls.

Deletions cut 0 bases from V and 8 bases from J, with 12 bases between. Per the germline V gene, CDR1 is SGDLS and CDR2 is YYNGEE. The length of the CDR3 is 14 residues. 5'RACE employing 10-nucleotide random UMIs yielded the cDNA. The yield of each sequencing run was over 160 million TCR-beta sequences from 15-18 subjects. TCRdb re-called the 5' RACE reads through MiXCR, storing one row per CDR3 protein. This table has 80,000 or so distinct CDR3 sequences, approximately 10% appearing once. As healthy controls, volunteers from a blood bank in Maryland, USA, were used. The chain is built from TRBV9 and TRBJ2-1, with D possibly matching TRBD2 (5 bases). This TCR came from a man in his fifties or sixties in good health. The specimen sequenced was PBMCs. The CDR3 spells CASSVGTSWYEQFF. The CDR3 region has the DNA TGTGCCAGCAGCGTAGGTACTAGTTGGTATGAGCAGTTCTTC.